The following is a T cell receptor beta chain sequence with its context. Its antigen target is currently unknown. No base quality values were provided; no much bigger clone lies one nucleotide off. Inclusive of the bounding cysteine and phenylalanine, the CDR3 is 17 residues long. CDR3 DNA only is kept here, 51 bases in frame from base 1. Sequences SGHRS (CDR1) and YFSETQ (CDR2) are obtained from the germline V gene. Cut back by 0 bases and 1 base, the V and J ends lie 16 bases apart. For every enrolled patient, mismatch repair deficiency was confirmed by either polymerase chain reaction or immunohistochemistry. TCR sequencing was performed for three patients who responded to pembrolizumab therapy. The phase II trial prospectively evaluated PD-1 blockade with pembrolizumab in advanced mismatch repair-deficient cancers, independent of tissue of origin. Peripheral blood T cell samples were serially collected before and at multiple times after PD-1 blockade was started. The timing of each blood sample was reported as weeks after the first dose of pembrolizumab.

The sample belongs to a study of PD-1 blockade in mismatch repair-deficient tumors (dated by TCRdb to 2016 to 2017). Concerning the study at large: Between September 2013 and late 2016, more than 75 consecutive patients with about a dozen mismatch repair-deficient cancer types, all previously treated and progressing, were enrolled in the trial. Tumor-associated T cell clones in the peripheral blood of patients responding to PD-1 blockade were tracked using deep sequencing of TCR CDR3 regions. Points the paper makes about the study in general: After pembrolizumab, tumor-resident clones, which were often undetectable in blood before treatment, expanded rapidly and then contracted, generally ahead of radiologic responses.

The library was built by means of the immunoSEQ multiplex PCR assay. TCRdb limited this immuneACCESS table to in-frame rearrangements with V and J called. A share of clones is missing; checked studies link under half to unresolved V genes, and the rest is unexplained. For this sample there are 40,000 or so clones; roughly 80% appear just once. The ten largest make up 22% of the sample. This specimen was peripheral blood, taken 4 weeks after starting pembrolizumab. The chain uses TRBV5-1 and TRBJ2-5; matching of 7 bases hints at TRBD2 as the D gene. This TCR was sampled from an adult with mismatch repair-deficient cancer. CDR3 region: CASSLGSMGGGQETQYF. The DNA sequence is given as TGCGCCAGCAGCTTGGGTTCGATGGGAGGGGGCCAAGAGACCCAGTACTTC.